These T cell receptor beta chains were read from a single sample in a study of beta chain features in type 1 diabetes. Assay used: immunoSEQ multiplex PCR; TCRdb lists only in-frame clones, some missing. Of 600,000 to 700,000 clones listed, 10% to 15% are singletons. Sequenced material: naive CD4+ T cells from blood. The receptors derive from a man younger than 35 with type 1 diabetes. Both conserved end residues are part of each CDR3. Fields, in order: clone size, V gene, D gene, J gene, CDR3 protein, CDR3 DNA. The D gene is left open where the match is weak. Size tells how often a clone was seen (once, few, many) or the class of an expanded clone, and some rows leave it out.

few	TRBV14	TRBD1	TRBJ2-7	CASRVTGTGYEQYF	TGTGCCAGCAGGGTTACCGGGACAGGGTACGAGCAGTACTTC
NA	TRBV5-8	NA	TRBJ1-3	CASSFERYSGNTIYF	TGTGCCAGCAGCTTTGAGAGGTACTCTGGAAACACCATATATTTT
NA	TRBV2	TRBD1	TRBJ1-1	CASSGQGVSTEAFF	TGTGCCAGCAGTGGACAGGGAGTGAGCACTGAAGCTTTCTTT
NA	TRBV30	NA	TRBJ2-7	CAWSDNSYEQYF	TGTGCCTGGAGCGACAACTCCTACGAGCAGTACTTC
few	TRBV5-1	NA	TRBJ2-1	CASSPQTRSYNEQFF	TGCGCCAGCAGCCCCCAGACTAGATCCTACAATGAGCAGTTCTTC
NA	TRBV19	NA	TRBJ2-6	CASTSDRGPTGANVLTF	NA
few	TRBV10-3	TRBD1	TRBJ2-3	CAISEVRDRESDTQYF	TGTGCCATCAGTGAGGTCCGGGACAGGGAATCAGATACGCAGTATTTT
few	TRBV6-5	NA	TRBJ1-2	CASRALGAGGYTF	TGTGCCAGCAGGGCCCTAGGGGCTGGGGGCTACACCTTC
NA	TRBV6-5	TRBD2	TRBJ2-1	CASSYTGLAGFDEQFF	TGTGCCAGCAGTTACACGGGACTAGCGGGGTTTGATGAGCAGTTCTTC
NA	TRBV2	NA	TRBJ1-1	CASRPPTRWNTEAFF	TGTGCCAGCAGGCCGCCGACACGATGGAACACTGAAGCTTTCTTT